This T cell receptor beta chain was found in a study of blood T cells in healthy people across ages. A sample-barcoded 5' primer and a J-beta primer mix were used in a second PCR of roughly 7 to 11 cycles. TCRdb redid the calling of the 5' RACE reads with MiXCR, one entry per CDR3 protein. This table has about a million distinct CDR3 sequences, just over 50% appearing once. CDR3 length equals 15 residues. With V trimmed by 3 bases and J by 4 bases, 4 bases remained unmatched. Germline CDR1 is MNHEY and CDR2 is SMNVEV (reference sequence). The rearrangement joins TRBV27 to TRBJ2-7, with 12 bases identical to TRBD1. Input material: blood. This receptor was obtained from a woman aged 55-69 years in good health. In nucleotides, the CDR3 is TGTGCCAGCAGTTTCAGGGACAGGGGGCTGTACGAGCAGTACTTC. Residues: CASSFRDRGLYEQYF.